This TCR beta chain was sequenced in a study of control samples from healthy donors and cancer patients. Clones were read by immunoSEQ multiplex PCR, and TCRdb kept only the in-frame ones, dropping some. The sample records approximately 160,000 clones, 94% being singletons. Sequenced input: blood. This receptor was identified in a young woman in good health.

The DNA of the CDR3 is TGTGCCAGCAGTTCGCCGGGTAGGGGCAATCAGCCCCAGCATTTT. Protein: CASSSPGRGNQPQHF. The gene calls are TRBV28 and TRBJ1-5; D uncertain. The CDR3 runs 15 residues. The germline gives CDR1 MDHEN, CDR2 SYDVKM. With 4 bases removed from V and 2 bases from J, the gap between germline ends came to 12 bases.